This T cell receptor beta chain was observed in a study of PD-1 blockade in classical Hodgkin lymphoma. The table came from immunoSEQ multiplex PCR; TCRdb's copy has only in-frame clones and leaves some out. The sample includes over 60,000 clones, roughly 92% of them seen just once. Time point indicated: cycle 4 day 1 (C4D1), after 5 to 7 weeks of nivolumab. In every patient, relapse followed autologous stem cell transplantation, while exposure to brentuximab vedotin differed. V lost 3 bases and J lost 7, with 24 bases in between. Germline CDR1 and CDR2: SGHDN and FVKESK. The CDR3 loop spans 17 amino acids.

The sequence was obtained from a human donor with classical Hodgkin lymphoma. V is TRBV14 and J is TRBJ1-1; D possibly corresponds to TRBD1 (5 bases). The material sequenced was peripheral blood mononuclear cells (PBMCs), taken before the fourth cycle of nivolumab. The CDR3, as DNA: TGTGCCAGCAGCCAGGCTCGGGGACGAGCGAATTTTGGTGAAGCTTTCTTT. Translating gives CASSQARGRANFGEAFF.